Listed below are T cell receptor beta chains from one sample, sequenced in a study of T cells expressing NK-cell markers. Following a re-call of the 5' RACE reads, TCRdb has one entry per CDR3 protein and lacks DNA. This sample carries about 460,000 distinct CDR3 sequences, with roughly 1.4% going to the ten biggest clones. Sequencing was carried out using blood T cells: a sorted CD56 or NKG2C T cell subset, CD4+ or CD8+ T cells, or bulk PBMC T cells (not recorded which). The receptors were gathered from a woman aged 50 to 60 in good health. Each CDR3 is given with its conserved first and last residue.

j_gene	v_gene	CDR3aa
TRBJ1-5	TRBV7-2	CASTSNPMVRGHQPQHF
TRBJ2-1	TRBV25-1	CASSGDGGFGDEQFF
TRBJ2-1	TRBV12-3/TRBV12-4	CASSSRTGGYNEQFF
TRBJ2-3	TRBV3-1	CASTLAGVYSDTQYF
TRBJ2-3	TRBV5-1	CASSEGGMASGSSDTQYF
TRBJ1-1	TRBV16	CASSPRVVVTEAFF
TRBJ2-1	TRBV28	CASSWTVHNEQFF
TRBJ1-1	TRBV4-2	CASSQATGAHNTEAFF
TRBJ1-1	TRBV5-5	CASSLPRTKRVNTEAFF
TRBJ2-7	TRBV19	CASSSTGGTRAEQYF
TRBJ1-1	TRBV5-1	CASSLAQDRRNTEAFF
TRBJ2-7	TRBV12-3/TRBV12-4	CASSWRGGLPLREQYF
TRBJ2-7	TRBV21-1	CASSNYRAPRDYEQYF
TRBJ2-1	TRBV4-2	CASSQDSTRTGGNEQFF
TRBJ2-5	TRBV5-1	CASSLDGLMEETQYF
TRBJ2-5	TRBV2	CASHERGNQETQYF
TRBJ2-1	TRBV20-1	CSAGGERDSYNEQFF
TRBJ2-2	TRBV11-2	CASSRRGKVDTGELFF
TRBJ2-1	TRBV20-1	CSASPSRREGLNEQFF
TRBJ2-1	TRBV5-1	CASSGVPPGTGGGEQFF
TRBJ1-4	TRBV18	CASSPGGQGNEKLFF
TRBJ2-5	TRBV15	CATSRELKRETQYF
TRBJ2-6	TRBV30	CAWSVQGGTGANVLTF
TRBJ2-3	TRBV5-4	CASSLVGGGDTQYF
TRBJ1-5	TRBV15	CATSNIVGKQPQHF
TRBJ1-4	TRBV15	CAARGTGSEKLFF
TRBJ1-1	TRBV5-1	CASSPGQLGGYTEAFF
TRBJ1-1	TRBV29-1	CSVTRGLNTEAFF